This paragraph reports one TCR beta chain. Antigen: not known. The data belong to a study of T cell responses to AZD1222 COVID-19 vaccine. General study results and limits: Epitopes outside B.1.351 and B.1.1.7 mutated regions reportedly drew nearly half of spike TCRs. Two AZD1222 administrations were followed by greater Spike-specific TCR breadth and depth. Repertoires were collected only later (after the peak T cell response had occurred).

Analyses pooled second doses at about 4 or about 12 weeks. Using immunoSEQ multiplex PCR, the repertoire was profiled, and TCRdb retains in-frame clones only, with some absent. The table includes about 160,000 clones, more than 75% detected once. CDR3 length: 13 residues. Germline V gene lookup returns CDR1 GTSNPN and CDR2 SVGIG (reference sequence). V lost 4 bases and J lost 1, with 7 bases in between. The sample was peripheral blood, taken 28 days after the second AZD1222 dose. The genes are TRBV30 and TRBJ2-2, with D possibly being TRBD1 (5 bases). This clonotype originated in an adult who received the AZD1222 COVID-19 vaccine. The CDR3 region is CAWNQGNTGELFF. The CDR3 DNA follows: TGTGCCTGGAACCAGGGGAACACCGGGGAGCTGTTTTTT.